Each of the 21 T cell receptor beta chains below was sequenced from the same sample in a study of T-cell memory formation after mild COVID-19. TCRdb re-called the 5' RACE reads through MiXCR, storing one row per CDR3 protein. Of hundreds of thousands of distinct CDR3 sequences in the sample, over 25% were seen once. Sequenced input: PBMCs or a T cell subset sorted from them (not recorded which). These receptors were taken from an adult woman who had mild COVID-19 (a few samples of this study predate the infection). Cell type and time point are not known.

V gene TRBV5-1 combines with J gene TRBJ2-1, with 8 bases that match TRBD1. The CDR3 consists of 15 residues. From germline, CDR1 is SGHRS and CDR2 YFSETQ. V gave up 4 bases and J gave up 6 bases; unmatched junction bases: 9. CDR3 amino acids: CASSISGGPVNEQFF. The CDR3 bases are TGCGCCAGCAGCATTTCAGGGGGCCCAGTCAATGAGCAGTTCTTC.

This clonotype was counted between two and nine times. The rearrangement uses TRBV7-9 and TRBJ2-2; unclear D gene. The CDR3 is made up of 13 amino acids. Deletions cut 0 bases from V and 6 bases from J, with 5 bases between. Germline values: CDR1 SEHNR, CDR2 FQNEAQ (reference sequence). CDR3 loop: CASSLAHPGELFF. Here the CDR3 DNA reads TGTGCCAGCAGCTTAGCGCACCCCGGGGAGCTGTTTTTT.

The rearrangement joins TRBV4-2 to TRBJ2-5; TRBD2 aligns across 7 bases. This CDR3 is built from 14 residues. The V segment lost 3 bases and the J segment 2 bases; nucleotides outside the gene matches: 3. CDR1 LGHNA and CDR2 YNFKEQ come from the germline V gene. CDR3 DNA: TGTGCCAGCAGCCATCTGGGGGGGCAAGAGACCCAGTACTTC. Its protein is CASSHLGGQETQYF.

This clonotype was counted only a few times. The V gene is TRBV7-9, the J gene TRBJ2-7; D gene uncertain. Deletions cut 5 bases from V and 4 bases from J, with 15 bases between. Per the germline V gene, CDR1 is SEHNR and CDR2 is FQNEAQ (reference sequence). CDR3 length equals 14 residues. The CDR3 loop reads CASSASLSAYEQYF. CDR3 nucleotide sequence: TGTGCCAGCAGCGCCAGCCTCTCCGCGTACGAGCAGTACTTC.

V is TRBV7-9 and J is TRBJ2-3, with 8 bases aligning to TRBD2. The CDR3 has 16 amino acids. The V and J ends lost 1 base and 5 bases, in that order; junction bases with no gene match: 8. Per germline, CDR1 SEHNR and CDR2 FQNEAQ (reference sequence). The CDR3 is CASSLGAGGARDTQYF. The CDR3 nucleotides read TGTGCCAGCAGCTTAGGTGCGGGGGGCGCGAGAGATACGCAGTATTTT.

This clonotype was detected a few times. The V call is TRBV20-1, the J call TRBJ2-5; 9 nucleotides align to TRBD2. The V and J ends lost 6 bases and 5 bases, in that order; junction bases with no gene match: 7. The V gene's germline CDR1 is DFQATT and CDR2 SNEGSKA (reference sequence). The CDR3 has 13 residues. For the CDR3, the DNA is TGCAGTGCACCGGGACTAGCATGGGAGACCCAGTACTTC. Encoded protein: CSAPGLAWETQYF.

Only a few counts were recorded for this clonotype. V is TRBV2 and J is TRBJ2-1, with 15 bases identical to TRBD2. Germline V gene sequence: CDR1 SNHLY, CDR2 FYNNEI. CDR3 length: 18 residues. J gave up 0 bases and V 5 bases, and 5 bases lay outside the gene matches. The CDR3 DNA is TGTGCCAGCAGTAAGGGACTAGCGGGAGGAAGCTCCTACAATGAGCAGTTCTTC. Amino acids: CASSKGLAGGSSYNEQFF.

The rearrangement joins TRBV12-3 or TRBV12-4 to TRBJ2-1; 11 positions match TRBD1. V shed 7 bases and J 7 bases; nucleotides not matched to a gene: 9. This CDR3 has 15 residues. This chain's CDR3 is CASIRDRGFRNEQFF. The CDR3 DNA sequence: TGTGCCAGCATCAGGGACAGGGGGTTTAGAAATGAGCAGTTCTTC.

This rearrangement joins TRBV24-1 to TRBJ2-3; 7 bases match TRBD1. In germline, CDR1 is KGHDR, CDR2 SFDVKD. With 2 bases clipped from V and 4 bases from J, the junction kept 11 bases outside the gene matches. The CDR3 is 17 residues long. The CDR3 DNA follows: TGTGCCACCAGTGATTCCACCGACAGGGATCAGCCAGATACGCAGTATTTT. Its translation: CATSDSTDRDQPDTQYF.

This chain links TRBV14 with TRBJ2-7; 8 bases are shared with TRBD2. CDR1 SGHDN and CDR2 FVKESK come from the germline V gene. The CDR3 sequence is 17 residues long. V shed 1 base, J shed 3 bases, and the junction held 11 bases outside the gene matches. CDR3: CASSQAPEREKSYEQYF. In DNA, the CDR3 is TGTGCCAGCAGCCAAGCTCCTGAGCGGGAGAAAAGCTACGAGCAGTACTTC.

Ten or more counts support this clonotype. Germline is not matched at one junction end, which may reflect a read error. This chain links TRBV7-9 with TRBJ2-7, with a tentative D call TRBD1 (6 bases). The CDR3 is made up of 12 amino acids. Germline CDR1 and CDR2: SEHNR and FQNEAQ (reference sequence). DNA for the CDR3: TGCGCCAGCAGCTTGGCCACAGGGGAGCAGTACTTC. Translated, it gives CASSLATGEQYF.

This clonotype occurred a few times. The chain is built from TRBV2 and TRBJ2-7; 7 bases match TRBD2. J lost 2 bases, V lost 8 bases, and 9 bases had no gene match. CDR1 is SNHLY, CDR2 FYNNEI, per germline. The CDR3 is made up of 14 amino acids. The CDR3, as DNA: TGTGCCAGCCTTAATAAGGGACTAACCTACGAGCAGTACTTC. This codes for CASLNKGLTYEQYF.

The chain employs TRBV4-1 and TRBJ2-7, with D unclear. The CDR3 spans 11 residues. Trimming cost V 3 bases and J 5 bases, with 5 bases left between them. Germline V CDR1 and CDR2: MGHRA, YSYEKL. CDR3 DNA sequence: TGCGCCAGCAGCCAGGATAACGAGCAGTACTTC. It encodes CASSQDNEQYF.

This chain links TRBV7-8 with TRBJ2-5; 9 positions agree with TRBD2. CDR1 is SGHVS and CDR2 is FQNEAQ in the germline V gene. CDR3 size: 15 residues. J was trimmed by 7 bases and V by 1 base; bases with no gene match: 7. This CDR3 is CASSLVGGGAGTQYF. The CDR3, as DNA: TGTGCCAGCAGCTTAGTCGGCGGGGGGGCCGGGACCCAGTACTTC.

The V gene is TRBV30, the J gene TRBJ1-1, with 8 bases matching TRBD1. The CDR3 contains 14 residues. V was clipped by 5 bases and J by 7 bases; unmatched bases: 12. Germline V gene lookup returns CDR1 GTSNPN and CDR2 SVGIG (reference sequence). Here the CDR3 DNA reads TGTGCCTGGGAAAGGGACAGGAGGGACCTTGAAGCTTTCTTT. Translation: CAWERDRRDLEAFF.

This rearrangement joins TRBV5-1 to TRBJ2-1; D possibly uses TRBD1 or TRBD2 (6 bases each). V shed 2 bases and J shed 2 bases, with 14 bases lying between them. CDR3 length: 16 residues. CDR1 is SGHRS and CDR2 is YFSETQ in the germline V gene. The CDR3 DNA reads TGCGCCAGCAGCTTAGGGGGGCTTAGAACCTACAATGAGCAGTTCTTC. Its protein product is CASSLGGLRTYNEQFF.

In this sample, this clonotype turned up a few times. The gene calls are TRBV4-2 and TRBJ2-3, with 10 bases identical to TRBD2. The germline V gene encodes CDR1 LGHNA and CDR2 YNFKEQ. This CDR3 has 17 amino acids. V lost 1 base to trimming and J lost 0 bases; unmatched junction nucleotides: 4. The CDR3 loop reads CASSQVTSGSSTDTQYF. As DNA, the CDR3 is TGTGCCAGCAGCCAAGTGACTAGCGGGTCGAGCACAGATACGCAGTATTTT.

This clonotype came up a few times. This chain connects TRBV6-5 to TRBJ1-2; tentatively, D is TRBD1 (5 bases). Germline loops: CDR1 MNHEY, CDR2 SVGAGI. This CDR3 region has 14 residues. With 5 bases removed from V and 2 bases from J, the gap between germline ends came to 12 bases. This CDR3 reads CASSRNGGNYGYTF. The DNA of the CDR3 is TGTGCCAGCAGTCGAAATGGGGGGAACTATGGCTACACCTTC.

This clonotype was detected a few times. V gene TRBV30 combines with J gene TRBJ2-7; D is unresolved. The CDR3 runs 14 residues. Per germline, CDR1 GTSNPN and CDR2 SVGIG (reference sequence). The germline V and J ends were trimmed by 3 bases and 3 bases, with 15 bases remaining between them. The CDR3 reads CAWSYTLGSYEQYF. The CDR3 nucleotides read TGTGCCTGGAGCTACACCTTGGGTAGCTACGAGCAGTACTTC. Complete variable domain (other parts from reference TRBV30 and TRBJ2-7): SQTIHQWPATLVQPVGSPLSLECTVEGTSNPNLYWYRQAAGRGLQLLFYSVGIGQISSEVPQNLSASRPQDRQFILSSKKLLLSDSGFYLCAWSYTLGSYEQYFGPGTRLTVT.

This clonotype was seen only a few times. The CDR3 reads CASSFFGGTDTQYF. The CDR3 nucleotides read TGTGCCAGCAGTTTTTTCGGGGGAACAGATACGCAGTATTTT. J is TRBJ2-3 and V is TRBV7-3, with a tentative D call TRBD2 (6 bases). This CDR3 comprises 14 residues. Germline lookup yields CDR1 SGHTA and CDR2 FQGTGA. The germline V and J ends were trimmed by 6 bases and 3 bases, with 13 bases remaining between them.

This clonotype was recorded a few times. V and J are TRBV7-9 and TRBJ2-3, with D perhaps TRBD2 (6 bases). The CDR3 sequence is 20 residues long. V lost 1 base and J lost 2, with 25 bases in between. CDR1 SEHNR and CDR2 FQNEAQ come from the germline V gene (reference sequence). CDR3 nucleotides: TGTGCCAGCAGCTTAGTTGGATTAACGGCGGGGCACAGGTTCACAGATACGCAGTATTTT. The encoded protein is CASSLVGLTAGHRFTDTQYF.